The source of this TCR beta chain is a study of cytomegalovirus exposure and HLA in healthy donors. This CDR3 is 16 amino acids long. Germline-derived CDR1 and CDR2 are MDHEN and SYDVKM. The V and J ends lost 5 bases and 5 bases, in that order; junction bases with no gene match: 12. PCR involved 60 Vbeta and 13 Jbeta primers. Original analysis: In a later analysis, tens of millions of unique TCR beta chains included roughly 11 million shared by two or more donors. Method: immunoSEQ multiplex PCR; TCRdb's copy keeps in-frame clones and lacks some. V, J and clone size reflect that table, while D and trimming were determined from the DNA. The sample has roughly 180,000 clones, about 75% seen once; the top ten hold around 2.5%. This clone was seen a handful of times.

This sequence originates from a female donor in good health and CMV-seronegative. The sequencing sample was made of PBMCs. The chain joins TRBV28 to TRBJ2-5; 9 bases are shared with TRBD1. CDR3 region: CASSPGTGLGRETQYF. The CDR3 region has the DNA TGTGCCAGCAGTCCAGGGACAGGGTTGGGCCGGGAGACCCAGTACTTC. The complete variable domain, with remaining parts taken from reference TRBV28 and TRBJ2-5, reads DVKVTQSSRYLVKRTGEKVFLECVQDMDHENMFWYRQDPGLGLRLIYFSYDVKMKEKGDIPEGYSVSREKKERFSLILESASTNQTSMYLCASSPGTGLGRETQYFGPGTRLLVL.